The 13 T cell receptor beta chains listed next were all sequenced from one sample in a study of molecular identifiers for immune sequencing clone quantification. TCRdb independently ran MiXCR on the PCR reads; one entry per CDR3 protein. This repertoire shows fewer than 45,000 distinct CDR3 sequences, about a fifth found once; its top ten account for under 1.3%. The sample was naive CD8+ T cells from blood, with Jurkat cell RNA spiked in. The subset is: FACS-sorted CD8+CD4-CCR7+CD45RA+ naive T cells. The receptors were sampled from a human donor in good health. Some libraries in this study had Jurkat cell RNA spiked in.

This clonotype has at least ten counts. The chain couples TRBV7-9 to TRBJ1-1, with D perhaps matching TRBD1 (5 bases). This CDR3 region has 12 residues. V was pared by 6 bases and J by 8 bases, with 13 bases between. The V gene's germline CDR1 is SEHNR and CDR2 FQNEAQ (reference sequence). CDR3 in amino acids: CASRKGTGEAFF. Written as DNA, the CDR3 is TGTGCCAGCAGGAAAGGAACAGGAGAAGCTTTCTTT.

At least ten counts were recorded for this clonotype. The CDR3 is CASSFGEPLAKNIQYF. The CDR3 nucleotides are TGTGCCAGCAGCTTTGGCGAGCCCCTAGCCAAAAACATTCAGTACTTC. The rearrangement links TRBV5-6 to TRBJ2-4; D gene uncertain. CDR3 length equals 16 residues. CDR1 is SGHDT, CDR2 YYEEEE, per germline. V dropped 2 bases and J dropped 0 bases, with 12 bases sitting between them.

This clonotype was observed at least ten times. The CDR3 sequence is CSASFTSTDTQYF. CDR3 bases: TGCAGTGCTAGTTTCACTAGCACAGATACGCAGTATTTT. The V gene is TRBV20-1, the J gene TRBJ2-3, with D hard to call. This CDR3 has 13 amino acids. Germline V CDR1 and CDR2: DFQATT, SNEGSKA (reference sequence). V was clipped by 3 bases and J by 0 bases, with 7 bases between them.

This clonotype occurred once. Since a much larger clone is just one base distant, this may be a read error. The genes are TRBV5-4 and TRBJ1-2; no definite D call. This CDR3 has 16 amino acids. From germline, CDR1 is SGHNT and CDR2 YYREEE (reference sequence). Trimming shortened V by 1 base and J by 3 bases, and 16 bases separated the two germline ends. The chain's CDR3 is CASSLTGQLTDYGYTF. In nucleotides, the CDR3 is TGTGCCAGCAGCTTGACCGGTCAGCTGACTGACTATGGCTACACCTTC.

This clonotype counts as medium-sized. DNA for the CDR3: TGCAGCGTAACAGCGGGAGACTCCTACGAGCAGTACTTC. Protein sequence: CSVTAGDSYEQYF. The rearrangement joins TRBV29-1 to TRBJ2-7; 8 positions agree with TRBD2. The length of the CDR3 is 13 residues. The V gene's germline CDR1 is SQVTM and CDR2 ANQGSEA. V lost 6 bases to trimming and J lost 0 bases; unmatched junction nucleotides: 4.

The chain joins TRBV11-2 to TRBJ1-3; D is uncertain. V was trimmed by 2 bases and J by 4 bases, leaving 6 bases between them. The germline gives CDR1 SGHAT, CDR2 FQNNGV. The CDR3 spans 13 residues. CDR3 sequence reads: CASSLLGGNTIYF. CDR3 DNA: TGTGCCAGCAGCTTATTGGGGGGAAACACCATATATTTT.

On this clonotype: A much larger clone differs from this one at a single base, so this may be a read error. This chain uses TRBV3-2 with TRBJ2-3; TRBD1, the table's D call, was not compared with the DNA. TRBV3-2 is listed as a pseudogene. CDR3 size: 17 residues. As DNA, the CDR3 is TGTGCCAGCAGCCAAGTCCCTTGCAGGGGGCACGCAGATACGCAGTATTTT. It codes for CASSQVPCRGHADTQYF.

The table lists this clonotype with many counts. This sequence joins TRBV9 and TRBJ2-5; 10 bases are shared with TRBD1. Germline V gene data show CDR1 as SGDLS and CDR2 as YYNGEE. The junction had 14 bases not matched to a gene; V was cut back by 4 bases and J by 5 bases. The CDR3 spans 17 residues. The CDR3 is CASSPYPGQGPSETQYF. The CDR3 DNA is TGTGCCAGCAGCCCGTATCCGGGACAGGGGCCTTCCGAGACCCAGTACTTC. Full variable domain (remainder filled in from reference TRBV9 and TRBJ2-5): DSGVTQTPKHLITATGQRVTLRCSPRSGDLSVYWYQQSLDQGLQFLIQYYNGEERAKGNILERFSAQQFPDLHSELNLSSLELGDSALYFCASSPYPGQGPSETQYFGPGTRLLVL.

This clonotype was seen at least ten times. The chain recombines TRBV6-2 or TRBV6-3 with TRBJ2-2; D is unresolved. Trimming left V 8 bases short and J 6 bases short, with 4 bases between. Germline CDR1 is MNHEY and CDR2 is SVGEGT. The CDR3 covers 10 residues. CDR3 nucleotides: TGTGCCAGCGAAGCCGGGGAGCTGTTTTTT. It is translated as CASEAGELFF.

This clonotype turned up a few times. The V and J genes are TRBV7-9 and TRBJ2-7, with D tentatively TRBD1 or TRBD2 (5 bases each). This CDR3 has 15 residues. Per the germline V gene, CDR1 is SEHNR and CDR2 is FQNEAQ (reference sequence). Between the trimmed V and J ends, which lost 5 bases and 2 bases, there was a span of 16 bases. The CDR3 DNA reads as TGTGCCAGCAGCGACCCCGGGACGGAGGCCTACGAGCAGTACTTC. It is translated as CASSDPGTEAYEQYF.

This clonotype was seen ten or more times. V and J are TRBV7-2 and TRBJ2-5, with D unclear. Between the trimmed V and J ends, which lost 2 bases and 2 bases, there was a span of 6 bases. Germline lookup yields CDR1 SGHTA and CDR2 FQGNSA. There are 13 residues in the CDR3. DNA for the CDR3: TGTGCCAGCAGCTTATTACCTCAAGAGACCCAGTACTTC. Its protein product is CASSLLPQETQYF.

This clonotype appeared many times. This chain joins TRBV5-1 and TRBJ1-2; a weak D match, TRBD1 (6 bases). The CDR3 covers 17 residues. Germline V gives CDR1 SGHRS, CDR2 YFSETQ. The V gene lost 0 bases and the J gene lost 3 bases, with 18 bases spanning the gap. The CDR3 DNA is TGCGCCAGCAGCTTGGGTGCAAACCCCGGGACATACTATGGCTACACCTTC. Translating gives CASSLGANPGTYYGYTF.

This clonotype was seen a handful of times. The rearrangement joins TRBV2 to TRBJ2-7, with 8 bases fitting TRBD1. The V gene's germline CDR1 is SNHLY and CDR2 FYNNEI. The CDR3 extends over 14 amino acids. Unmatched junction bases numbered 9, after V lost 6 bases and J lost 5 bases. CDR3 nucleotides: TGTGCCAGCAGGCCCACAGGGGGAGTGGACGAGCAGTACTTC. It is translated as CASRPTGGVDEQYF.